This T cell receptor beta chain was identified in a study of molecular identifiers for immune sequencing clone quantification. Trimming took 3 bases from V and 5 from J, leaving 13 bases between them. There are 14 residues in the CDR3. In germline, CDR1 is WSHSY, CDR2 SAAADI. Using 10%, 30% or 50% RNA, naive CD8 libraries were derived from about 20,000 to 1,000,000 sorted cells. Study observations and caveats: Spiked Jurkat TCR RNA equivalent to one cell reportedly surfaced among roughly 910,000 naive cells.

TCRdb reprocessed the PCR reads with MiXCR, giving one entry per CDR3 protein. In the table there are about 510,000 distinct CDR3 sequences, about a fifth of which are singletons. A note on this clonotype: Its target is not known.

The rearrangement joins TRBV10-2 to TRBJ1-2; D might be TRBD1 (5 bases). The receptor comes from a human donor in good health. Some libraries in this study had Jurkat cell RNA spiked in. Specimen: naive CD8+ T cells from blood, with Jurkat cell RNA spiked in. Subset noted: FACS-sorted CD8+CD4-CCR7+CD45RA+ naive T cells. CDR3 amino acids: CASSDSSWGYGYTF. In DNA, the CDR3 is TGCGCCAGCAGTGATAGCAGCTGGGGGTATGGCTACACCTTC.